These 31 T cell receptor beta chains share one sample of origin, sequenced in a study of blood T cell repertoires in COVID-19. Clones were read by immunoSEQ multiplex PCR, and TCRdb kept only the in-frame ones, dropping some. The data show under 150,000 clones, 85% to 90% seen once. Sequencing was done on a sample of peripheral blood. The source is a man in his fifties with acute or convalescent COVID-19.

The genes are TRBV5-4 and TRBJ1-3; 9 positions agree with TRBD1. The J segment lost 2 bases and the V segment lost 3 bases, leaving 3 bases of the junction unmatched. The CDR3 spans 15 residues. CDR1 is SGHNT, CDR2 YYREEE, per germline (reference sequence). The chain's CDR3 is CASSSGTGPGNTIYF. The CDR3 DNA reads TGTGCCAGCAGCTCGGGGACAGGGCCTGGAAACACCATATATTTT. Supplemented by reference TRBV5-4 and TRBJ1-3, the full variable domain reads ETGVTQSPTHLIKTRGQQVTLRCSSQSGHNTVSWYQQALGQGPQFIFQYYREEENGRGNFPPRFSGLQFPNYSSELNVNALELDDSALYLCASSSGTGPGNTIYFGEGSWLTVV.

The CDR3 DNA follows: TGTGCCTGGAGGGATACAGGGGAAACTGAAGCTTTCTTT. Amino acid sequence: CAWRDTGETEAFF. This sequence joins TRBV30 and TRBJ1-1, with 7 bases fitting TRBD1. The length of the CDR3 is 13 residues. V trimming: 3 bases; J trimming: 5 bases; junction bases outside the gene matches: 6. Germline CDR1 is GTSNPN and CDR2 is SVGIG (reference sequence).

This chain connects TRBV14 to TRBJ2-2; D not certain. The CDR3 covers 17 residues. In germline, CDR1 is SGHDN, CDR2 FVKESK. V lost 0 bases and J 1 base, leaving 12 bases between the germline ends. CDR3 amino acids: CASSQELPMRNTGELFF. CDR3 nucleotides: TGTGCCAGCAGCCAAGAACTCCCCATGCGGAACACCGGGGAGCTGTTTTTT. The variable domain in full, with the rest retrieved from reference TRBV14 and TRBJ2-2, is EAGVTQFPSHSVIEKGQTVTLRCDPISGHDNLYWYRRVMGKEIKFLLHFVKESKQDESGMPNNRFLAERTGGTYSTLKVQPAELEDSGVYFCASSQELPMRNTGELFFGEGSRLTVL.

This chain uses TRBV11-2 with TRBJ2-1, with D hard to call. Looked up from germline, CDR1 is SGHAT and CDR2 is FQNNGV. V was trimmed by 1 base and J by 10 bases, leaving 14 bases between them. The CDR3 has 14 amino acids. CDR3 coding DNA: TGTGCCAGCAGCTTAGGGCCTAGAAGCAACGAGCAGTTCTTC. This gives the protein CASSLGPRSNEQFF.

This clone was detected only once. The CDR3 here is CASSSNPGLTEVYTYEQYF. Written as DNA, the CDR3 is TGTGCCAGCAGCTCGAACCCGGGACTAACGGAAGTTTATACCTACGAGCAGTACTTC. The V call is TRBV7-2, the J call TRBJ2-7; 7 bases line up with TRBD2. V shed 4 bases and J 2 bases; nucleotides not matched to a gene: 20. CDR1 and CDR2 (germline): SGHTA, FQGNSA. The CDR3 contains 19 residues.

The gene calls are TRBV7-6 and TRBJ2-1, with 7 bases identical to TRBD1. CDR1 and CDR2 (germline): SGHVS, FNYEAQ. Trimming removed 5 bases from V and 8 bases from J; junction bases left unmatched: 12. This CDR3 has 15 residues. The CDR3 region is CASSIRDRTGDEQFF. CDR3 DNA: TGTGCCAGCAGCATCCGGGACAGAACTGGGGATGAGCAGTTCTTC.

V gene TRBV7-9 combines with J gene TRBJ2-7, with 10 bases matching TRBD1. After removal of 5 bases from V and 6 bases from J, the junction contained 16 bases not matched to a gene. The germline V gene encodes CDR1 SEHNR and CDR2 FQNEAQ (reference sequence). CDR3 length: 17 residues. CDR3 in amino acids: CASSRREGDRGRGEQYF. The CDR3, as DNA: TGTGCCAGCAGCCGGAGGGAAGGGGACAGGGGTCGGGGCGAGCAGTACTTC.

The chain combines TRBV5-4 with TRBJ2-4; 7 bases map to TRBD2. The CDR3 runs 14 residues. Germline V lookup: CDR1 SGHNT, CDR2 YYREEE (reference sequence). The trim removed 4 bases at V and 8 bases at J, leaving 9 bases unmatched. CDR3 residues: CASSQSGAGDIQYF. Here the CDR3 DNA reads TGTGCCAGCAGCCAAAGCGGGGCCGGGGACATTCAGTACTTC.

The chain uses TRBV10-3 and TRBJ2-1; 15 nucleotides line up with TRBD2. The CDR3 spans 15 residues. Germline V lookup: CDR1 ENHRY, CDR2 SYGVKD. The V gene end was trimmed by 6 bases and the J gene end by 6 bases; junction bases not matched to a gene: 3. The CDR3: CAIRGLAGGSNEQFF. CDR3 bases: TGTGCCATCAGGGGACTAGCGGGAGGTTCCAATGAGCAGTTCTTC.

This chain joins TRBV7-9 and TRBJ2-4, with 11 bases aligning to TRBD2. Germline V gives CDR1 SEHNR, CDR2 FQNEAQ (reference sequence). The CDR3 covers 17 residues. V shed 6 bases and J 0 bases; nucleotides not matched to a gene: 7. This CDR3 is CASSMGLAVLAKNIQYF. In DNA form, the CDR3 reads TGTGCCAGCAGTATGGGACTAGCGGTTTTAGCCAAAAACATTCAGTACTTC.

The CDR3 DNA sequence: TGTGCCAGCAGCAAAGCGACTAGCGGGAAATTAGATGAGCAGTTCTTC. Translated, it gives CASSKATSGKLDEQFF. The chain joins TRBV21-1 to TRBJ2-1; the table's TRBD2 call for D was not verified on the DNA. TRBV21-1 is a recognized pseudogene. There are 16 residues in the CDR3.

The chain has TRBV27 and TRBJ2-7; 10 bases match TRBD2. Germline CDR1 and CDR2: MNHEY and SMNVEV (reference sequence). The CDR3 length is 17 residues. J lost 2 bases, V lost 2 bases, and 9 bases had no gene match. CDR3 amino acids: CASSLTGTSALPYEQYF. CDR3 DNA sequence: TGTGCCAGCAGTTTAACCGGGACTAGCGCTCTCCCCTACGAGCAGTACTTC.

This rearrangement joins TRBV5-6 to TRBJ2-3; 14 positions agree with TRBD2. With 4 bases clipped from V and 1 base from J, the junction kept 2 bases outside the gene matches. The germline V gene encodes CDR1 SGHDT and CDR2 YYEEEE. The length of the CDR3 is 16 residues. CDR3 protein: CASSPGLAGGTDTQYF. The CDR3 bases are TGTGCCAGCAGCCCGGGACTAGCGGGGGGCACAGATACGCAGTATTTT.

The chain joins TRBV5-1 to TRBJ2-3, with TRBD1 matching over 8 bases. CDR1 is SGHRS, CDR2 YFSETQ, per germline. V dropped 4 bases and J dropped 5; count of bases not matched to a gene: 9. CDR3 length: 15 amino acids. CDR3 in DNA: TGCGCCAGCAGCAACGGACAGGGTCCAGGAGATACGCAGTATTTT. Translation: CASSNGQGPGDTQYF.

V gene TRBV28 combines with J gene TRBJ2-7; tentatively, D is TRBD2 (5 bases). This CDR3 has 14 amino acids. Trimming pared 5 bases from V and 4 bases from J, leaving 15 bases between. The V gene's germline CDR1 is MDHEN and CDR2 SYDVKM. The CDR3 loop is CASSPRTRGYEQYF. The CDR3 nucleotides read TGTGCCAGCAGTCCTCGGACCCGGGGTTACGAGCAGTACTTC.

The gene calls are TRBV19 and TRBJ2-3; D possibly corresponds to TRBD2 (5 bases). Trimming left V 5 bases short and J 2 bases short, with 8 bases between. Germline lookup yields CDR1 LNHDA and CDR2 SQIVND (reference sequence). This CDR3 contains 13 residues. The DNA for the CDR3 is TGTGCCAGTAGTCGGGGAGACACAGATACGCAGTATTTT. Its translation: CASSRGDTDTQYF.

V and J are TRBV4-2 and TRBJ2-7; 8 nucleotides line up with TRBD2. Germline assignment: CDR1 LGHNA and CDR2 YNFKEQ. This CDR3 is built from 16 residues. The ends lost 4 bases at V and 5 bases at J; junction bases unmatched: 13. CDR3 region: CASSPSRGGEGDEQYF. The DNA of the CDR3 is TGTGCCAGCAGCCCCTCCCGGGGGGGAGAAGGCGACGAGCAGTACTTC.

CDR3 region: CASSLSQGAHFGYTF. The CDR3 nucleotides read TGTGCCAGCAGCCTTAGTCAGGGGGCACACTTTGGCTACACCTTC. The chain carries TRBV14 and TRBJ1-2, with 8 nucleotides matching TRBD1. V lost 4 bases and J lost 7; bases outside the gene matches: 11. Germline V gene lookup returns CDR1 SGHDN and CDR2 FVKESK. The CDR3 extends over 15 amino acids.

This chain connects TRBV7-9 to TRBJ2-1, with TRBD2 identical over 7 bases. CDR3 size: 16 residues. Trimming cost V 3 bases and J 5 bases; bases outside gene matches: 10. Germline CDR1 reads SEHNR; CDR2 reads FQNEAQ (reference sequence). The CDR3 bases are TGTGCCAGCAGCTTTTGGCTAGCGGAGGTAAACAATGAGCAGTTCTTC. Encoded protein: CASSFWLAEVNNEQFF.

This clone was seen a single time. The gene calls are TRBV6-6 and TRBJ2-7, with a weak D call TRBD2 (6 bases). V lost 6 bases, J lost 1 base, and 13 bases lay in between. The CDR3 totals 14 residues. Germline assignment: CDR1 MNHNY and CDR2 SVGAGI (reference sequence). CDR3 protein: CASSPRDSSYEQYF. The CDR3 DNA sequence: TGTGCCAGCAGCCCGCGGGACTCATCCTACGAGCAGTACTTC.

This clone was seen a single time. V is TRBV12-3 or TRBV12-4 and J is TRBJ2-3; D call uncertain. V shed 6 bases and J shed 5 bases, with 6 bases lying between them. The CDR3 is 11 residues long. CDR3 protein: CASSLLDTQYF. In DNA form, the CDR3 reads TGTGCCAGCAGCCTCCTAGATACGCAGTATTTT.

V and J are TRBV6-5 and TRBJ2-7, with a tentative D call TRBD2 (6 bases). Germline V gene sequence: CDR1 MNHEY, CDR2 SVGAGI. V was trimmed by 6 bases and J by 6 bases, leaving 18 bases between them. The CDR3 totals 14 residues. The CDR3: CASSEGLALGEQYF. In DNA form, the CDR3 reads TGTGCCAGCAGCGAGGGACTCGCCCTCGGCGAGCAGTACTTC.

The chain uses TRBV6-5 and TRBJ2-7, with TRBD2 identical over 13 bases. The CDR3 has 15 amino acids. J gave up 6 bases and V 9 bases, and 11 bases lay outside the gene matches. Germline V lookup: CDR1 MNHEY, CDR2 SVGAGI. As DNA, the CDR3 is TGTGCCAGTGGTGCCCAAGGGACTAGCGGGATCGAGCAGTACTTC. Its protein product is CASGAQGTSGIEQYF.

The chain carries TRBV5-5 and TRBJ2-7; tentatively, D is TRBD2 (6 bases). Per germline, CDR1 SGHKS and CDR2 YYEKEE (reference sequence). V lost 6 bases, J lost 1 base, and 14 bases lay in between. The CDR3 has 14 residues. The chain's CDR3 is CASIAGGESYEQYF. In nucleotides, the CDR3 is TGTGCCAGCATTGCGGGCGGGGAGTCCTACGAGCAGTACTTC.

Details on this clone: Different DNA sequences within this sample yield the same CDR3. V gene TRBV3-1 (or the pseudogene TRBV3-2) combines with J gene TRBJ2-5, with TRBD1 matching over 10 bases. CDR1 is LGHDT and CDR2 is YNNKEL in the germline V gene (reference sequence). This CDR3 region has 14 residues. The V segment lost 4 bases and the J segment 5 bases; nucleotides outside the gene matches: 4. The DNA of the CDR3 is TGTGCCAGCAGCCGTGACAGGGGGCGGGAGACCCAGTACTTC. Protein sequence: CASSRDRGRETQYF.

Only one count was recorded for this clone. The chain uses TRBV6-6 and TRBJ2-3; D possibly corresponds to TRBD2 (6 bases). Between the trimmed V and J ends, which lost 4 bases and 4 bases, there was a span of 18 bases. The CDR3 runs 16 residues. The V gene's germline CDR1 is MNHNY and CDR2 SVGAGI (reference sequence). Here the CDR3 DNA reads TGTGCCAGCAGTTTCCGGGTGGGAGGTTTATCAGATACGCAGTATTTT. As protein: CASSFRVGGLSDTQYF.

The chain is built from TRBV10-2 and TRBJ2-7, with D possibly matching TRBD2 (6 bases). The CDR3 extends over 15 amino acids. Germline CDR1 reads WSHSY; CDR2 reads SAAADI. Trimming left V 7 bases short and J 3 bases short, with 19 bases between. CDR3 amino acids: CASTTQLEGFYEQYF. DNA for the CDR3: TGCGCCAGCACTACCCAACTGGAGGGTTTCTACGAGCAGTACTTC.

The V call is TRBV2, the J call TRBJ1-2; D perhaps matches TRBD1 (5 bases). Germline lookup yields CDR1 SNHLY and CDR2 FYNNEI. Trimming took 8 bases from V and 4 from J, leaving 20 bases between them. There are 15 residues in the CDR3. CDR3 amino acids: CASAYSRQPRYGYTF. The CDR3 bases are TGTGCCAGCGCTTACTCTCGACAGCCTCGCTATGGCTACACCTTC.

The rearrangement uses TRBV27 and TRBJ1-2; TRBD1 agrees at 11 bases. The germline V gene has CDR1 MNHEY and CDR2 SMNVEV (reference sequence). The CDR3 consists of 14 residues. J gave up 7 bases and V 7 bases, and 8 bases lay outside the gene matches. CDR3 region: CASTRTGGAAGYTF. Written as DNA, the CDR3 is TGTGCCAGCACCCGGACAGGGGGCGCGGCTGGCTACACCTTC.

The CDR3 spells CASRSRTGTEAFF. CDR3 sequence (DNA): TGTGCCAGCAGATCTAGGACAGGGACTGAAGCTTTCTTT. The chain uses TRBV2 and TRBJ1-1, with 8 bases aligning to TRBD1. This CDR3 comprises 13 residues. The V and J ends lost 6 bases and 5 bases, in that order; junction bases with no gene match: 5. Per germline, CDR1 SNHLY and CDR2 FYNNEI. Complete variable domain (other parts from reference TRBV2 and TRBJ1-1): EPEVTQTPSHQVTQMGQEVILRCVPISNHLYFYWYRQILGQKVEFLVSFYNNEISEKSEIFDDQFSVERPDGSNFTLKIRSTKLEDSAMYFCASRSRTGTEAFFGQGTRLTVV.

The chain carries TRBV19 and TRBJ2-1; 14 positions agree with TRBD2. Losses at the gene ends were 6 bases for V and 6 bases for J; bases not matched to a gene: 13. Germline assignment: CDR1 LNHDA and CDR2 SQIVND (reference sequence). CDR3 length: 18 amino acids. The CDR3 DNA sequence: TGTGCCAGTAGCCTTCGGGGACTAGCGGGAGTTTTAAGCAATGAGCAGTTCTTC. This sequence encodes CASSLRGLAGVLSNEQFF.